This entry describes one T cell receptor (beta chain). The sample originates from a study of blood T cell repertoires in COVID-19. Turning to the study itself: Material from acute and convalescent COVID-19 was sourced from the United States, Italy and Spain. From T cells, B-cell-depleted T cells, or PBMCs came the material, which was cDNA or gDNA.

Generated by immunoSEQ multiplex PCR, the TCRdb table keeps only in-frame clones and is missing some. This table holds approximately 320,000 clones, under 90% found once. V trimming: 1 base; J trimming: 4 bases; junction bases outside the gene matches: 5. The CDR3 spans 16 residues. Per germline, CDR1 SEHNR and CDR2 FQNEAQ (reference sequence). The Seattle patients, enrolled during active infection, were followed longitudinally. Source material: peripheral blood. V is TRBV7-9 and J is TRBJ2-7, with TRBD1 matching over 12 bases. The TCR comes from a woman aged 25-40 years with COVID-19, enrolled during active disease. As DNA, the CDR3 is TGTGCCAGCAGCTTAGGAGGGACAGGGGGCATGTACGAGCAGTACTTC. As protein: CASSLGGTGGMYEQYF.